A single sample is the source of the 20 T cell receptor beta chains below, sequenced in a study of post-analysis software for immune sequencing data. Study results and limitations: A handful of TRBV segments were significantly more frequent in patients than in controls. TRBV5-6, TRBV5-1 and TRBV20-1 were among these segments.

The TCR beta cDNA libraries contained unique molecular identifiers. TCRdb re-called the PCR reads through MiXCR, storing one row per CDR3 protein. The sample contains about 820,000 distinct CDR3 sequences, approximately 53% of which appear only once. No antigen is known for these receptors. Source material: blood. The receptors were sampled from a girl between 10 and 17 years old with multiple sclerosis.

The rearrangement joins TRBV4-1 to TRBJ2-3, with a possible D match to TRBD2 (6 bases). The CDR3 is made up of 15 amino acids. Germline V gene sequence: CDR1 MGHRA, CDR2 YSYEKL. Trimming shortened V by 0 bases and J by 3 bases, and 10 bases separated the two germline ends. The CDR3 region has the DNA TGCGCCAGCAGCCAAGAGGGAGGAGCAACAGATACGCAGTATTTT. Amino acid sequence: CASSQEGGATDTQYF.

Here the CDR3 DNA reads TGTGCCATCAGTCAAACTAGCGGGACTAACAATGAGCAGTTCTTC. Protein: CAISQTSGTNNEQFF. The chain uses TRBV10-3 and TRBJ2-1; TRBD2 matches at 10 bases. This CDR3 is 15 amino acids long. With 5 bases clipped from V and 5 bases from J, the junction kept 6 bases outside the gene matches. Germline CDR1 is ENHRY and CDR2 is SYGVKD.

This clonotype has only a few counts. The chain links TRBV20-1 to TRBJ2-1; D is possibly TRBD1 (6 bases). Trimming pared 4 bases from V and 4 bases from J, leaving 14 bases between. CDR3 length: 14 amino acids. CDR1 DFQATT and CDR2 SNEGSKA come from the germline V gene (reference sequence). The DNA for the CDR3 is TGCAGTGCTACGACGGACAGACAATACAATGAGCAGTTCTTC. Its protein is CSATTDRQYNEQFF.

The chain links TRBV15 to TRBJ2-1; D remains unclear. The CDR3 is 13 amino acids. The V end lost 3 bases, the J end lost 4 bases, and 7 bases lay between the germline ends. Germline CDR1 and CDR2: LNHNV and YYDKDF (reference sequence). The CDR3 sequence: CATSSGRYNEQFF. Written as DNA, the CDR3 is TGTGCCACCAGCAGCGGGCGGTACAATGAGCAGTTCTTC.

A note on this clonotype: The junction and the germline gene differ at one end; a read error may be behind it. The chain couples TRBV7-9 to TRBJ2-1; D perhaps matches TRBD2 (5 bases). There are 13 residues in the CDR3. Germline V gene sequence: CDR1 SEHNR, CDR2 FQNEAQ (reference sequence). Here the CDR3 DNA reads TGTGCCTGCAGTAGCCGGAGGCACAATGAGCAGTTCTTC. It yields the protein CACSSRRHNEQFF.

The gene calls are TRBV20-1 and TRBJ2-1; no reliable D call. The V end was cut by 6 bases, the J end by 9 bases, with 15 bases between. This CDR3 comprises 12 residues. Per the germline V gene, CDR1 is DFQATT and CDR2 is SNEGSKA (reference sequence). As DNA, the CDR3 is TGCAGTGCCAGGATCGGGCAGAGTGAGCAGTTCTTC. Translating gives CSARIGQSEQFF.

This clonotype came up many times. This chain's CDR3 is CASSLGGAKNIQYF. CDR3 bases: TGCGCCAGCAGCTTGGGCGGAGCCAAAAACATTCAGTACTTC. The rearrangement joins TRBV5-1 to TRBJ2-4; D gene uncertain. Trimming pared 0 bases from V and 0 bases from J, leaving 4 bases between. The germline V gene has CDR1 SGHRS and CDR2 YFSETQ. The CDR3 sequence is 14 residues long.

This sequence joins TRBV12-3 or TRBV12-4 and TRBJ2-7; D may correspond to TRBD1 or TRBD2 (5 bases each). Deletions cut 2 bases from V and 3 bases from J, with 11 bases between. The CDR3 contains 14 residues. CDR3 protein: CASSLRQTNYEQYF. In DNA form, the CDR3 reads TGTGCCAGCAGTTTAAGACAGACTAACTACGAGCAGTACTTC.

The chain links TRBV7-8 to TRBJ2-5; D might be TRBD1 or TRBD2, each matching 5 bases. Per the germline V gene, CDR1 is SGHVS and CDR2 is FQNEAQ. The CDR3 is 15 residues long. V dropped 3 bases and J dropped 5 bases, with 16 bases sitting between them. The CDR3 loop is CASSLRAGSGETQYF. The CDR3 bases are TGTGCCAGCAGCTTGCGGGCAGGATCAGGGGAGACCCAGTACTTC.

DNA for the CDR3: TGCGCCAGCAGCAAGAGCCCGTCCGCGGGAGTAAGCGAGCAGTACTTC. Translated: CASSKSPSAGVSEQYF. This chain connects TRBV5-1 to TRBJ2-7; the match to TRBD2 covers 7 bases. CDR3 length: 16 amino acids. The germline V gene encodes CDR1 SGHRS and CDR2 YFSETQ. V shed 4 bases and J 6 bases; nucleotides not matched to a gene: 16.

The rearrangement joins TRBV7-8 to TRBJ2-3, with unresolved D. CDR1 is SGHVS, CDR2 FQNEAQ, per germline. There are 14 residues in the CDR3. The V gene lost 5 bases and the J gene lost 1 base, with 10 bases spanning the gap. The CDR3 region has the DNA TGTGCCAGCAGCATGGACGTGGGCACAGATACGCAGTATTTT. The encoded protein is CASSMDVGTDTQYF. Supplemented by reference TRBV7-8 and TRBJ2-3, the full variable domain reads GAGVSQSPRYKVAKRGQDVALRCDPISGHVSLFWYQQALGQGPEFLTYFQNEAQLDKSGLPSDRFFAERPEGSVSTLKIQRTQQEDSAVYLCASSMDVGTDTQYFGPGTRLTVL.

The genes are TRBV10-3 and TRBJ2-7, with D unresolved. This CDR3 spans 13 amino acids. Deletions cut 2 bases from V and 3 bases from J, with 8 bases between. Germline CDR1 reads ENHRY; CDR2 reads SYGVKD. CDR3 DNA sequence: TGTGCCATCAGTGAGCCCGGCGGCTACGAGCAGTACTTC. This gives the protein CAISEPGGYEQYF.

This clonotype was recorded a few times. V is TRBV20-1 and J is TRBJ2-7; TRBD2 matches at 8 bases. In germline, CDR1 is DFQATT, CDR2 SNEGSKA (reference sequence). CDR3 length equals 14 residues. V lost 6 bases to trimming and J lost 4 bases; unmatched junction nucleotides: 11. As DNA, the CDR3 is TGCAGTGCCACCCCAAGCGGGAGCGGATACGAGCAGTACTTC. Translated, it gives CSATPSGSGYEQYF.

There are a few counts of this clonotype. The chain uses TRBV7-9 and TRBJ2-7; 10 positions agree with TRBD1. The CDR3 contains 16 residues. V lost 2 bases, J lost 5 bases, and 9 bases stayed unmatched. Germline V gene sequence: CDR1 SEHNR, CDR2 FQNEAQ (reference sequence). CDR3 nucleotide sequence: TGTGCCAGCAGCTTAACGGTTGGGACAGGGGCCGACGAGCAGTACTTC. Translation: CASSLTVGTGADEQYF.

This clonotype turned up a few times. The chain carries TRBV6-6 and TRBJ1-2; D is possibly TRBD1 (5 bases). V was clipped by 7 bases and J by 5 bases, with 8 bases between them. Germline values: CDR1 MNHNY, CDR2 SVGAGI (reference sequence). There are 11 residues in the CDR3. The CDR3 sequence is CASIGGYGYTF. CDR3 nucleotides: TGTGCCAGCATCGGGGGGTATGGCTACACCTTC.

This clonotype has a handful of counts. The chain carries TRBV7-8 and TRBJ2-1; D remains ambiguous. Trimming took 3 bases from V and 4 from J, leaving 10 bases between them. Looked up from germline, CDR1 is SGHVS and CDR2 is FQNEAQ. The CDR3 is 14 residues long. This CDR3 reads CASSFLSQYNEQFF. CDR3 DNA: TGTGCCAGCAGCTTTTTGAGCCAGTACAATGAGCAGTTCTTC.

This clonotype was picked up many times. This chain links TRBV29-1 with TRBJ2-5; possibly TRBD1 for D (6 bases). Between the trimmed V and J ends, which lost 4 bases and 4 bases, there was a span of 19 bases. CDR1 and CDR2 from the germline V gene are SQVTM and ANQGSEA. The CDR3 contains 15 residues. The CDR3 DNA reads as TGCAGCGTTGCCCAATTCGGCCAAGGGGGAGAGACCCAGTACTTC. Its protein product is CSVAQFGQGGETQYF.

This rearrangement joins TRBV29-1 to TRBJ2-7; D call uncertain. With 4 bases removed from V and 2 bases from J, the gap between germline ends came to 12 bases. Germline loops: CDR1 SQVTM, CDR2 ANQGSEA. The CDR3 spans 13 residues. CDR3 in DNA: TGCAGCGTTGTTACTCCGCGGCCCTACGAGCAGTACTTC. It yields the protein CSVVTPRPYEQYF.

The V gene is TRBV7-2, the J gene TRBJ2-1; D is unresolved. Trimming stripped 2 bases from V and 5 bases from J, with 10 bases between. This CDR3 has 14 amino acids. The germline gives CDR1 SGHTA, CDR2 FQGNSA. CDR3 in amino acids: CASSLLALHNEQFF. CDR3 coding DNA: TGTGCCAGCAGCTTATTGGCCCTGCACAATGAGCAGTTCTTC.

This chain joins TRBV12-3 or TRBV12-4 and TRBJ2-1; D perhaps matches TRBD2 (7 bases). The CDR3 is 15 amino acids. Trimming left V 2 bases short and J 2 bases short, with 10 bases between. CDR3 sequence reads: CASSLRGRAYNEQFF. The CDR3, as DNA: TGTGCCAGCAGTTTAAGGGGGAGGGCCTACAATGAGCAGTTCTTC.